This record concerns one TCR beta chain sequence. In the original analysis: Reference gene primer amplification in the assay estimated nucleated cell counts. Assay: immunoSEQ multiplex PCR; the TCRdb copy retains only in-frame clones and omits some. That table is the source of V, J and clone size, and D and trimming were worked out from the DNA. Seen here are about 140,000 clones, 77% observed once, and the top ten hold more than 8.5%. These data originate in a study of blood T cell repertoires in COVID-19. Study at large: Donors in the United States, Italy and Spain gave samples during acute or convalescent COVID-19. From T cells, B-cell-depleted T cells, or PBMCs came the material, which was cDNA or gDNA.

Germline V gene sequence: CDR1 KGHSH, CDR2 LQKENI. Trimming removed 3 bases from V and 4 bases from J, with 15 bases in between. The CDR3 consists of 15 residues. The chain couples TRBV18 to TRBJ2-5; D is undetermined. The sequencing input was peripheral blood. The clonotype was recovered from a woman aged 45-59 years with active or convalescent COVID-19. DNA for the CDR3: TGTGCCAGCTCACCGACTCCTAGGAAAGGAGAGACCCAGTACTTC. Translating it yields CASSPTPRKGETQYF. Using reference TRBV18 and TRBJ2-5 for the parts outside the CDR3, the full variable domain is NAGVMQNPRHLVRRRGQEARLRCSPMKGHSHVYWYRQLPEEGLKFMVYLQKENIIDESGMPKERFSAEFPKEGPSILRIQQVVRGDSAAYFCASSPTPRKGETQYFGPGTRLLVL.